Detailed here is one TCR beta chain. In the authors' methods: Counts of nucleated cells, estimated from reference gene primer amplification, were obtained. Here immunoSEQ multiplex PCR was the method, and the copy in TCRdb shows in-frame clones only, minus some. V, J and clone size were drawn from that table, and D and trimming were deduced from the DNA. The data show 150,000 to 200,000 clones, over 80% seen once. This sample is part of a study of blood T cell repertoires in COVID-19. About the research overall: Acute and convalescent COVID-19 samples came from the United States, Italy and Spain.

The study drew participants aged about 18 to 89 years from 20 to 30 US areas. V lost 8 bases to trimming and J lost 7 bases, with 21 bases between them. The CDR3 extends over 15 amino acids. Germline V gene sequence: CDR1 MNHEY, CDR2 SVGAGI. The source is a man aged 65 to 85 who had been exposed to COVID-19. This sequence joins TRBV6-5 and TRBJ2-1; a possible D gene is TRBD2 (6 bases). The source material was PBMCs or T cells enriched from blood (not recorded which). This CDR3 reads CASEDPRTGGNEQFF. CDR3 bases: TGTGCCAGCGAGGACCCGCGAACCGGGGGAAATGAGCAGTTCTTC.